Detailed here is one T cell receptor beta chain. The sample belongs to a study of control samples from healthy donors and cancer patients. Produced via immunoSEQ multiplex PCR; TCRdb's table is partial and in-frame only. The table shows tens of thousands of clones, with 75% to 90% occurring only once. There are 12 residues in the CDR3. V was clipped by 6 bases and J by 8 bases, with 10 bases between them. This TCR was sampled from a man in his 60s with head and neck cancer. Sequencing was done on a sample of PBMCs. V and J are TRBV12-3 or TRBV12-4 and TRBJ2-2; D is unclear. CDR3 residues: CASRIGKGELFF. DNA of the CDR3: TGTGCCAGCAGGATCGGAAAGGGGGAGCTGTTTTTT.